These 15 T cell receptor beta chains share one sample of origin, sequenced in a study of CD8+ T cells in alopecia areata. Treatment indicated: oral pan-JAK inhibitor, 5-10 mg twice daily. Sequencing used cDNA as its template, made by extracting RNA and reverse transcribing it. Profiled with immunoSEQ multiplex PCR; TCRdb holds only in-frame clones, not every one. The repertoire holds 190,000 or so clones, with around 50% as singletons. This material consisted of CD8+ T cells sorted from blood, taken at week 24, from a patient treated with tofacitinib. The receptors originated from a human donor with alopecia areata.

The chain has TRBV15 and TRBJ2-5; D unclear. This CDR3 is built from 13 residues. The germline CDR1 and CDR2 sequences are LNHNV and YYDKDF (reference sequence). The V end lost 6 bases, the J end lost 4 bases, and 12 bases lay between the germline ends. The CDR3 sequence: CATSGRSPETQYF. CDR3 DNA: TGTGCCACCAGTGGACGATCCCCAGAGACCCAGTACTTC. Complete variable domain (other parts from reference TRBV15 and TRBJ2-5): DAMVIQNPRYQVTQFGKPVTLSCSQTLNHNVMYWYQQKSSQAPKLLFHYYDKDFNNEADTPDNFQSRRPNTSFCFLDIRSPGLGDTAMYLCATSGRSPETQYFGPGTRLLVL.

The chain carries TRBV9 and TRBJ1-2; D is unclear. V was trimmed by 2 bases and J by 8 bases, leaving 16 bases between them. There are 14 residues in the CDR3. The germline V gene has CDR1 SGDLS and CDR2 YYNGEE. This chain's CDR3 is CASSVTPGSKGYTF. The CDR3, as DNA: TGTGCCAGCAGCGTGACCCCAGGAAGCAAGGGCTACACCTTC.

V is TRBV5-1 and J is TRBJ1-2; 7 bases match TRBD1. This CDR3 is built from 14 residues. Germline CDR1 SGHRS, CDR2 YFSETQ. V trimming: 4 bases; J trimming: 4 bases; junction bases outside the gene matches: 7. CDR3: CASSTGTVGYGYTF. The CDR3, as DNA: TGCGCCAGCAGCACCGGGACAGTGGGCTATGGCTACACCTTC.

The V call is TRBV5-6, the J call TRBJ1-2; 7 bases line up with TRBD1. Germline CDR1 and CDR2: SGHDT and YYEEEE. This CDR3 has 15 residues. The ends lost 4 bases at V and 3 bases at J; junction bases unmatched: 9. The CDR3 sequence: CASSKTKQGDYGYTF. CDR3 in DNA: TGTGCCAGCAGCAAGACAAAGCAGGGGGACTATGGCTACACCTTC. Full variable domain (outside the CDR3, taken from reference TRBV5-6 and TRBJ1-2): DAGVTQSPTHLIKTRGQQVTLRCSPKSGHDTVSWYQQALGQGPQFIFQYYEEEERQRGNFPDRFSGHQFPNYSSELNVNALLLGDSALYLCASSKTKQGDYGYTFGSGTRLTVV.

This chain uses TRBV7-8 with TRBJ2-6; no clear D gene. The CDR3 covers 15 residues. Germline lookup yields CDR1 SGHVS and CDR2 FQNEAQ. V gave up 4 bases and J gave up 2 bases, with 9 bases separating them. CDR3 nucleotide sequence: TGTGCCAGCAGCTCCAGGCTCACTGGGGCCAACGTCCTGACTTTC. Its translation is CASSSRLTGANVLTF.

This clone has only a few counts. The chain combines TRBV27 with TRBJ2-3, with TRBD2 matching 13 bases. CDR1 and CDR2 (germline): MNHEY, SMNVEV (reference sequence). Trimming cost V 3 bases and J 3 bases; bases outside gene matches: 6. CDR3 length: 17 residues. CDR3 coding DNA: TGTGCCAGCAGTTTTCTCCGGACTAGCGGGGGAACAGATACGCAGTATTTT. It codes for CASSFLRTSGGTDTQYF.

As regards this clone: Within the sample, other DNA sequences also encode this same CDR3. The gene calls are TRBV9 and TRBJ2-1; the match to TRBD2 covers 9 bases. Germline CDR1 is SGDLS and CDR2 is YYNGEE. Losses at the gene ends were 0 bases for V and 4 bases for J; bases not matched to a gene: 2. CDR3 length equals 15 residues. The CDR3 DNA reads TGTGCCAGCAGCGTAGGCGGGGGGGTATACAATGAGCAGTTCTTC. Its translation is CASSVGGGVYNEQFF.

This clone was observed a handful of times. This chain's CDR3 is CASANWGRNWHEQYF. CDR3 coding DNA: TGTGCCAGCGCTAACTGGGGACGGAACTGGCACGAGCAGTACTTC. The chain uses TRBV27 and TRBJ2-7; D is tentatively TRBD1 or TRBD2 (5 bases each). Trimming removed 8 bases from V and 5 bases from J, with 22 bases in between. The germline gives CDR1 MNHEY, CDR2 SMNVEV (reference sequence). CDR3 length: 15 residues.

The chain couples TRBV13 to TRBJ2-3, with D perhaps matching TRBD2 (6 bases). Trimming removed 5 bases at V and 3 bases at J, with 12 bases between. The CDR3 contains 14 residues. The germline V gene has CDR1 PRHDT and CDR2 FYEKMQ (reference sequence). CDR3 DNA sequence: TGTGCCAGCAGCCCCGGTCGGGGGACAGATACGCAGTATTTT. Translating gives CASSPGRGTDTQYF.

The chain employs TRBV7-9 and TRBJ1-6; 7 bases fit TRBD1. Per germline, CDR1 SEHNR and CDR2 FQNEAQ (reference sequence). The CDR3 contains 15 residues. J gave up 5 bases and V 3 bases, and 4 bases lay outside the gene matches. The CDR3 loop is CASSFGTADNSPLHF. In DNA form, the CDR3 reads TGTGCCAGCAGCTTCGGGACAGCAGATAATTCACCCCTCCACTTT.

This sequence joins TRBV11-2 and TRBJ1-4; D ambiguous. Per the germline V gene, CDR1 is SGHAT and CDR2 is FQNNGV. The V end was cut by 3 bases, the J end by 7 bases, with 6 bases between. The CDR3 is 12 residues long. CDR3: CASSFVVEKLFF. CDR3 sequence (DNA): TGTGCCAGCAGCTTCGTGGTTGAAAAACTGTTTTTT. The variable domain in full, with the rest retrieved from reference TRBV11-2 and TRBJ1-4, is EAGVAQSPRYKIIEKRQSVAFWCNPISGHATLYWYQQILGQGPKLLIQFQNNGVVDDSQLPKDRFSAERLKGVDSTLKIQPAKLEDSAVYLCASSFVVEKLFFGSGTQLSVL.

This clone was observed once. The chain is built from TRBV29-1 and TRBJ2-2; possible D gene TRBD1, 6 bases. CDR3 size: 13 residues. Germline V gives CDR1 SQVTM, CDR2 ANQGSEA. Trimming shortened V by 6 bases and J by 5 bases, and 13 bases separated the two germline ends. CDR3 loop: CSVTHRDTGELFF. DNA for the CDR3: TGCAGCGTCACACACAGGGATACCGGGGAGCTGTTTTTT.

This chain joins TRBV13 and TRBJ1-1; D gene ambiguous. V was clipped by 2 bases and J by 1 base, with 11 bases between them. Germline V gene data show CDR1 as PRHDT and CDR2 as FYEKMQ (reference sequence). The CDR3 length is 15 residues. This CDR3 reads CASSLRNGRNTEAFF. The DNA for the CDR3 is TGTGCCAGCAGCTTACGTAACGGGAGGAACACTGAAGCTTTCTTT.

The rearrangement joins TRBV28 to TRBJ2-7, with unresolved D. Trimming pared 8 bases from V and 0 bases from J, leaving 8 bases between. This CDR3 has 12 residues. The germline V gene encodes CDR1 MDHEN and CDR2 SYDVKM. As DNA, the CDR3 is TGTGCCAGCTCAGACTTCTCCTACGAGCAGTACTTC. This sequence encodes CASSDFSYEQYF.

In its sample, this clone was seen a few times. The chain combines TRBV5-1 with TRBJ2-2; D is ambiguous. The germline gives CDR1 SGHRS, CDR2 YFSETQ. V was shortened by 3 bases and J by 8 bases, with 8 bases between the two germline ends. This CDR3 comprises 12 residues. For the CDR3, the DNA is TGCGCCAGCAGCTCAGTAACTGGGGAGCTGTTTTTT. Its translation is CASSSVTGELFF.